The T cell receptor beta chain described here comes from a study of cytomegalovirus exposure and HLA in healthy donors. Study at large: Sequencing of about 179 million T cells in an earlier analysis found more than 100 million unique TCR beta sequences. Overall study findings and caveats: The listing of roughly 160 TCR beta chains classed them as cytomegalovirus-associated. In a later analysis, HLA-C alleles had the fewest associated TCRs, DRB1 alleles the most. Rarity characterized most TCR sequences, yet some public TCRs appeared in many donors.

Both 60 Vbeta primers and 13 Jbeta primers went into the PCR. Here immunoSEQ multiplex PCR was the method, and the copy in TCRdb shows in-frame clones only, minus some. The sample consists of 130,000 to 150,000 clones, 65% to 90% of them appearing once. The V segment lost 6 bases and the J segment 5 bases; nucleotides outside the gene matches: 10. Germline V gene sequence: CDR1 SNHLY, CDR2 FYNNEI. This CDR3 has 15 amino acids. A word on this clone: What it binds is unknown.

J is TRBJ1-3 and V is TRBV2; TRBD1 aligns across 7 bases. Sequencing was carried out using PBMCs. The clonotype was recovered from a woman younger than 45 in good health and CMV-seronegative. The CDR3 region has the DNA TGTGCCAGCAGCGCAAAGGGACAGAGCAGAAACACCATATATTTT. Translation gives CASSAKGQSRNTIYF. The full variable domain, completed using reference TRBV2 and TRBJ1-3, is EPEVTQTPSHQVTQMGQEVILRCVPISNHLYFYWYRQILGQKVEFLVSFYNNEISEKSEIFDDQFSVERPDGSNFTLKIRSTKLEDSAMYFCASSAKGQSRNTIYFGEGSWLTVV.